This entry lists 30 T cell receptor beta chains sequenced from one sample in a study of blood T cell repertoires in COVID-19. Clones were sequenced by immunoSEQ multiplex PCR, and TCRdb holds only the in-frame ones, with some missing. This table holds 190,000 or so clones, around 80% found once. The sample taken for sequencing was peripheral blood. The receptor source for this set is an elderly woman with active or convalescent COVID-19.

This sequence joins TRBV4-3 and TRBJ2-7; 8 bases are shared with TRBD1. The germline V gene has CDR1 LGHNA and CDR2 YSLEER. After removal of 4 bases from V and 3 bases from J, the junction contained 2 bases not matched to a gene. This CDR3 contains 13 residues. This CDR3 reads CASSRDRYYEQYF. In nucleotides, the CDR3 is TGCGCCAGCAGCCGGGACAGGTACTACGAGCAGTACTTC.

J is TRBJ1-2 and V is TRBV3-1 (or the pseudogene TRBV3-2); D not resolved. V was clipped by 0 bases and J by 0 bases, with 8 bases between them. The CDR3 consists of 15 residues. The germline CDR1 and CDR2 sequences are LGHDT and YNNKEL (reference sequence). DNA for the CDR3: TGTGCCAGCAGCCAAGATCAGAGGCCTAACTATGGCTACACCTTC. It specifies CASSQDQRPNYGYTF.

This chain connects TRBV6-5 to TRBJ2-2; tentatively, D is TRBD2 (6 bases). CDR3 size: 13 residues. The V end was cut by 7 bases, the J end by 6 bases, with 12 bases between. CDR1 and CDR2 from the germline V gene are MNHEY and SVGAGI. The CDR3 sequence: CASKEGSAGELFF. For the CDR3, the DNA is TGTGCCAGCAAGGAGGGGAGCGCCGGGGAGCTGTTTTTT.

The V and J genes are TRBV28 and TRBJ2-7; a weak D match, TRBD2 (7 bases). Trimming took 7 bases from V and 7 from J, leaving 26 bases between them. Germline CDR1 and CDR2: MDHEN and SYDVKM. The CDR3 has 16 amino acids. The CDR3 nucleotides read TGTGCCAGCACCCTGGGAGGGGGGGGGCGCGCCGAGGAGCAGTACTTC. Translated, it gives CASTLGGGGRAEEQYF.

The V gene is TRBV19, the J gene TRBJ2-3; possibly TRBD1 for D (6 bases). This CDR3 spans 15 amino acids. Trimming cost V 9 bases and J 3 bases, with 19 bases left between them. Germline CDR1 is LNHDA and CDR2 is SQIVND (reference sequence). The CDR3 is CASSLPRGFTDTQYF. CDR3 coding DNA: TGTGCCAGCTCACTGCCTAGGGGGTTTACAGATACGCAGTATTTT.

V is TRBV9 and J is TRBJ1-2; 11 bases line up with TRBD1. V lost 4 bases, J lost 3 bases, and 2 bases stayed unmatched. Germline-derived CDR1 and CDR2 are SGDLS and YYNGEE. The CDR3 loop spans 14 amino acids. CDR3 DNA sequence: TGTGCCAGCAGCTGGGACAGGGGGGACTATGGCTACACCTTC. This codes for CASSWDRGDYGYTF.

J is TRBJ2-2 and V is TRBV5-1; D is unresolved. The CDR3 covers 14 residues. Germline-derived CDR1 and CDR2 are SGHRS and YFSETQ. The V and J ends lost 3 bases and 7 bases respectively, with 13 bases between them. This CDR3 is CASSSDSSGGELFF. DNA for the CDR3: TGCGCCAGCAGCTCGGATTCATCGGGCGGGGAGCTGTTTTTT.

V gene TRBV27 combines with J gene TRBJ1-2; TRBD1 is a possible D gene (5 bases). The V gene's germline CDR1 is MNHEY and CDR2 SMNVEV (reference sequence). V was clipped by 2 bases and J by 4 bases, with 8 bases between them. CDR3 length: 13 amino acids. CDR3 in DNA: TGTGCCAGCAGTTTAAAAAGGGGCTATGGCTACACCTTC. Translated: CASSLKRGYGYTF.

V usage is TRBV4-1 and J usage is TRBJ2-3; TRBD1 might be the D (5 bases). Germline V gene lookup returns CDR1 MGHRA and CDR2 YSYEKL. Trimming took 0 bases from V and 0 from J, leaving 19 bases between them. The CDR3 loop spans 19 amino acids. This CDR3 reads CASSQDRVGQTISTDTQYF. The DNA for the CDR3 is TGCGCCAGCAGCCAAGACCGAGTGGGGCAGACAATCAGCACAGATACGCAGTATTTT.

The chain joins TRBV18 to TRBJ2-7; TRBD1 is a possible D gene (5 bases). The CDR3 extends over 14 amino acids. V was pared by 3 bases and J by 4 bases, with 13 bases between. The V gene's germline CDR1 is KGHSH and CDR2 LQKENI. The CDR3 region is CASSPSRQNYEQYF. As DNA, the CDR3 is TGTGCCAGCTCACCCTCCAGACAGAATTACGAGCAGTACTTC.

The chain has TRBV4-3 and TRBJ1-2; 8 bases fit TRBD1. With 4 bases clipped from V and 8 bases from J, the junction kept 15 bases outside the gene matches. Germline CDR1 is LGHNA and CDR2 is YSLEER. CDR3 size: 16 residues. The CDR3 region has the DNA TGCGCCAGCAGCCGCTCCGGGACAGGCCCATTAGGGGGCTACACCTTC. As protein: CASSRSGTGPLGGYTF.

This chain connects TRBV5-1 to TRBJ2-7; 9 nucleotides match TRBD1. Germline lookup yields CDR1 SGHRS and CDR2 YFSETQ. Trimming cost V 0 bases and J 4 bases; bases outside gene matches: 8. The CDR3 has 16 residues. The CDR3 bases are TGCGCCAGCAGCTTGGGACCGGGACAGGGTCTTTACGAGCAGTACTTC. Translating it yields CASSLGPGQGLYEQYF.

This rearrangement joins TRBV7-8 to TRBJ1-1; 7 bases agree with TRBD1. Germline CDR1 SGHVS, CDR2 FQNEAQ. CDR3 length: 14 amino acids. Trimming at V came to 1 base and at J to 4 bases, leaving 3 bases not matched to a gene. CDR3 nucleotide sequence: TGTGCCAGCAGCTTAGGGTCAGGGGGCACTGAAGCTTTCTTT. Protein product: CASSLGSGGTEAFF.

The V and J genes are TRBV9 and TRBJ2-3; D is perhaps TRBD1 (7 bases). The CDR3 loop spans 16 amino acids. Trimming removed 2 bases at V and 4 bases at J, with 17 bases between. Germline CDR1 reads SGDLS; CDR2 reads YYNGEE. The CDR3 region is CASSVRQGGYSDTQYF. CDR3 DNA sequence: TGTGCCAGCAGCGTCCGACAGGGAGGTTATTCAGATACGCAGTATTTT.

This sequence joins TRBV6-5 and TRBJ2-1, with D tentatively TRBD2 (6 bases). CDR3 length: 15 amino acids. Germline V CDR1 and CDR2: MNHEY, SVGAGI. Deletions cut 6 bases from V and 2 bases from J, with 14 bases between. CDR3 bases: TGTGCCAGCAGGTCGGGGCCGGGGGCCTACAATGAGCAGTTCTTC. Translating it yields CASRSGPGAYNEQFF.

The rearrangement joins TRBV28 to TRBJ2-5, with 7 bases fitting TRBD2. There are 13 residues in the CDR3. Looked up from germline, CDR1 is MDHEN and CDR2 is SYDVKM. After removal of 7 bases from V and 5 bases from J, the junction contained 7 bases not matched to a gene. The CDR3 DNA is TGTGCCAGCAAAACAGCGGGACGTGAGACCCAGTACTTC. Translating it yields CASKTAGRETQYF. Full variable domain (remainder filled in from reference TRBV28 and TRBJ2-5): DVKVTQSSRYLVKRTGEKVFLECVQDMDHENMFWYRQDPGLGLRLIYFSYDVKMKEKGDIPEGYSVSREKKERFSLILESASTNQTSMYLCASKTAGRETQYFGPGTRLLVL.

J is TRBJ2-3 and V is TRBV24-1; possibly TRBD1 for D (5 bases). CDR1 is KGHDR and CDR2 is SFDVKD in the germline V gene. V shed 4 bases and J shed 4 bases, with 20 bases lying between them. The CDR3 totals 17 residues. CDR3 protein: CATSDPLDIERSDTQYF. DNA for the CDR3: TGTGCCACCAGTGACCCCCTGGACATCGAAAGATCAGATACGCAGTATTTT.

This clone was detected only once. The V gene is TRBV21-1, the J gene TRBJ1-2. TRBV21-1 is given as a pseudogene. The CDR3 spans 22 residues. The CDR3 region is CASSKGGYLRRGIPTPNYGYTF. DNA for the CDR3: TGTGCCAGCAGCAAAGGCGGGTATTTACGACGGGGAATCCCCACTCCTAACTATGGCTACACCTTC.

This clone was seen only a few times. J is TRBJ1-2 and V is TRBV18, with no clear D. Germline CDR1 KGHSH, CDR2 LQKENI. The V end lost 3 bases, the J end lost 8 bases, and 13 bases lay between the germline ends. The CDR3 is made up of 13 amino acids. CDR3 amino acids: CASSPEKLSGYTF. The DNA of the CDR3 is TGTGCCAGCTCACCCGAAAAGCTGTCGGGCTACACCTTC.

V gene TRBV28 combines with J gene TRBJ1-2, with D tentatively TRBD1 (6 bases). Germline V CDR1 and CDR2: MDHEN, SYDVKM. CDR3 length: 15 amino acids. Trimming stripped 6 bases from V and 6 bases from J, with 20 bases between. CDR3 protein: CASRPGVGASNGYTF. The CDR3 DNA follows: TGTGCCAGCAGGCCTGGAGTGGGGGCAAGTAATGGCTACACCTTC.

V gene TRBV4-2 combines with J gene TRBJ2-3; 11 nucleotides align to TRBD2. Trimming took 0 bases from V and 3 from J; bases not matched to a gene: 5. The CDR3 is made up of 17 amino acids. The germline V gene has CDR1 LGHNA and CDR2 YNFKEQ. CDR3 sequence reads: CASSQDSGGEYTDTQYF. CDR3 bases: TGTGCCAGCAGCCAAGATAGCGGGGGGGAGTATACAGATACGCAGTATTTT.

The sample holds a few counts of this clone. This chain joins TRBV29-1 and TRBJ2-1; 11 nucleotides agree with TRBD1. The CDR3 consists of 15 residues. Germline V gene sequence: CDR1 SQVTM, CDR2 ANQGSEA. V was pared by 4 bases and J by 7 bases, with 9 bases of the junction left unmatched. The CDR3 DNA sequence: TGCAGCGTTGCGGCCGGGACAGGGGGATTAAATGAGCAGTTCTTC. This translates into CSVAAGTGGLNEQFF.

V is TRBV5-1 and J is TRBJ2-7, with D perhaps TRBD1 (6 bases). Trimming stripped 1 base from V and 7 bases from J, with 9 bases between. The CDR3 has 12 amino acids. CDR1 and CDR2 (germline): SGHRS, YFSETQ. The CDR3 here is CASSLSGQEQYF. CDR3 coding DNA: TGCGCCAGCAGCTTGTCCGGACAGGAGCAGTACTTC.

The chain couples TRBV9 to TRBJ2-3; TRBD2 matches at 11 bases. Trimming removed 0 bases from V and 0 bases from J; junction bases left unmatched: 3. This CDR3 is built from 17 residues. CDR1 is SGDLS, CDR2 YYNGEE, per germline. CDR3 coding DNA: TGTGCCAGCAGCGTAGGTCTAGCGGGGGGCAGCACAGATACGCAGTATTTT. It translates to CASSVGLAGGSTDTQYF.

The rearrangement links TRBV12-5 to TRBJ1-3, with unresolved D. This CDR3 has 20 residues. Germline V CDR1 and CDR2: LGHNT, FRNRAP. V was shortened by 2 bases and J by 3 bases, with 26 bases between the two germline ends. The CDR3 loop is CASGLPQLGIYSLRGNTIYF. Here the CDR3 DNA reads TGTGCTAGTGGTTTGCCCCAACTTGGTATCTACTCATTGCGTGGAAACACCATATATTTT.

The chain carries TRBV5-1 and TRBJ2-7, with D unresolved. Trimming removed 1 base at V and 3 bases at J, with 14 bases between. This CDR3 region has 15 residues. The V gene's germline CDR1 is SGHRS and CDR2 YFSETQ. DNA of the CDR3: TGCGCCAGCAGCTTGAGTCCGGGTTCCGGCTACGAGCAGTACTTC. Protein: CASSLSPGSGYEQYF.

V usage is TRBV6-2 or TRBV6-3 and J usage is TRBJ1-4; D unclear. Per germline, CDR1 MNHEY and CDR2 SVGEGT. V was pared by 3 bases and J by 0 bases, with 17 bases between. CDR3 size: 18 residues. The CDR3 DNA follows: TGTGCCAGCAGTTATACGAGGGAGCAATTCACAACTAATGAAAAACTGTTTTTT. Translation gives CASSYTREQFTTNEKLFF.

This sequence joins TRBV18 and TRBJ2-2; TRBD1 agrees at 8 bases. Germline CDR1 reads KGHSH; CDR2 reads LQKENI. The CDR3 is 17 residues long. After removal of 3 bases from V and 1 base from J, the junction contained 7 bases not matched to a gene. The CDR3 nucleotides read TGTGCCAGCTCACCGCGCACCGGGACAGGGAACACCGGGGAGCTGTTTTTT. Its protein product is CASSPRTGTGNTGELFF.

This sequence joins TRBV2 and TRBJ2-2; TRBD1 matches 9 bases. The CDR3 covers 14 residues. Germline trimming cut 4 bases from V and 7 bases from J; bases unmatched to any gene: 4. Germline V CDR1 and CDR2: SNHLY, FYNNEI. DNA for the CDR3: TGTGCCAGCAGTGTCCGACAGGGGGTCGGGGAGCTGTTTTTT. Amino acids: CASSVRQGVGELFF.

V usage is TRBV27 and J usage is TRBJ2-7, with 10 bases lining up with TRBD2. The CDR3 runs to 16 residues. Trimming cost V 2 bases and J 7 bases; bases outside gene matches: 11. CDR1 MNHEY and CDR2 SMNVEV come from the germline V gene (reference sequence). The CDR3 bases are TGTGCCAGCAGTTTAATAAGAGCGGGGGGGCCGGGGGAGCAGTACTTC. It specifies CASSLIRAGGPGEQYF.